The 28 T cell receptor beta chains reported below all come from one sample, sequenced in a study of T cell repertoires in cytomegalovirus infection. TCRdb recomputed calls from the reads with MiXCR, one row per CDR3 protein. The table lists around 310,000 distinct CDR3 sequences, roughly 15% of them singletons. Sequencing was done on a sample of PBMCs. Receptors were obtained from a human donor in good health (CMV status not recorded). Some clones in this sample may be carry-over from other donors' samples.

The J gene is TRBJ1-2, the V gene TRBV4-3; no firm D call. Trimming took off 4 bases at V and 2 bases at J, with 14 bases between the two ends. Per germline, CDR1 LGHNA and CDR2 YSLEER. The CDR3 length is 15 residues. The CDR3 sequence: CASSPTATPNYGYTF. CDR3 in DNA: TGCGCCAGCAGCCCCACCGCCACTCCAAACTATGGCTACACCTTC.

In this sample, this clonotype turned up a few times. The chain links TRBV25-1 to TRBJ1-3; D uncertain. Trimming cost V 0 bases and J 0 bases, with 9 bases left between them. Germline V gene lookup returns CDR1 MGHDK and CDR2 SYGVNS. CDR3 length equals 16 residues. The CDR3 region has the DNA TGTGCCAGCAGTGAATACCGGTATTTCTCTGGAAACACCATATATTTT. Encoded protein: CASSEYRYFSGNTIYF.

This clonotype was seen a few times. The chain recombines TRBV6-1 with TRBJ2-2, with D possibly matching TRBD2 (6 bases). Germline V gives CDR1 MNHNS, CDR2 SASEGT. The CDR3 has 12 residues. V lost 4 bases and J 8 bases, leaving 8 bases between the germline ends. The CDR3 reads CASSAAGGELFF. The DNA for the CDR3 is TGTGCCAGCAGTGCCGCGGGGGGGGAGCTGTTTTTT.

This clonotype was detected ten times or more. The rearrangement joins TRBV28 to TRBJ2-5; D might be TRBD2 (6 bases). Germline CDR1 MDHEN, CDR2 SYDVKM. CDR3 length: 13 residues. V was cut by 5 bases and J by 7 bases, with 14 bases left in between. CDR3: CASSVEGSGTQYF. Written as DNA, the CDR3 is TGTGCCAGCAGTGTGGAGGGGTCCGGGACCCAGTACTTC. The entire variable domain, with the rest obtained from reference TRBV28 and TRBJ2-5, is as follows: DVKVTQSSRYLVKRTGEKVFLECVQDMDHENMFWYRQDPGLGLRLIYFSYDVKMKEKGDIPEGYSVSREKKERFSLILESASTNQTSMYLCASSVEGSGTQYFGPGTRLLVL.

This clonotype was found many times. The gene calls are TRBV12-3 or TRBV12-4 and TRBJ2-3; 9 bases map to TRBD1. After removal of 5 bases from V and 6 bases from J, the junction contained 6 bases not matched to a gene. CDR3 size: 14 residues. The CDR3 DNA follows: TGTGCCAGCAGTCTAACAGGGGGCCGGGATACGCAGTATTTT. It translates to CASSLTGGRDTQYF.

In its sample, this clonotype was seen a few times. The chain has TRBV5-1 and TRBJ2-7; tentative D call: TRBD1 (6 bases). The V end lost 4 bases, the J end lost 7 bases, and 12 bases lay between the germline ends. Germline V gives CDR1 SGHRS, CDR2 YFSETQ. The CDR3 length is 12 residues. The CDR3 coding sequence is TGCGCCAGCAGCGGGGGCGCGCGGGAGCAGTACTTC. This codes for CASSGGAREQYF.

The chain recombines TRBV27 with TRBJ1-5; maybe TRBD1 (5 bases). Germline assignment: CDR1 MNHEY and CDR2 SMNVEV (reference sequence). There are 18 residues in the CDR3. V dropped 4 bases and J dropped 4 bases, with 23 bases sitting between them. In nucleotides, the CDR3 is TGTGCCAGCAGTTCGTCGAACTTAAGGGACGGTAGGAATCAGCCCCAGCATTTT. Protein: CASSSSNLRDGRNQPQHF.

The rearrangement uses TRBV4-1 and TRBJ2-1, with TRBD2 matching 12 bases. V gave up 0 bases and J gave up 6 bases; unmatched junction bases: 6. From germline, CDR1 is MGHRA and CDR2 YSYEKL. This CDR3 comprises 17 residues. Here the CDR3 reads CASSQDPTSGGRNEQFF. The CDR3 bases are TGCGCCAGCAGCCAAGACCCCACTAGCGGGGGGCGCAATGAGCAGTTCTTC.

This clonotype was recorded a few times. The chain combines TRBV7-6 with TRBJ2-3; D gene uncertain. The V end lost 2 bases, the J end lost 4 bases, and 13 bases lay between the germline ends. The germline V gene has CDR1 SGHVS and CDR2 FNYEAQ. The CDR3 extends over 15 amino acids. The CDR3: CASSLWSSIADTQYF. CDR3 DNA: TGTGCCAGCAGCTTATGGAGCTCAATTGCAGATACGCAGTATTTT.

This clonotype was found once. The chain combines TRBV27 with TRBJ2-3; 10 bases align to TRBD2. Germline CDR1 MNHEY, CDR2 SMNVEV (reference sequence). Unmatched junction bases numbered 4, after V lost 2 bases and J lost 2 bases. This CDR3 spans 16 amino acids. Here the CDR3 DNA reads TGTGCCAGCAGTTTACGAACTAGCGGGGACACAGATACGCAGTATTTT. This gives the protein CASSLRTSGDTDTQYF.

The chain employs TRBV6-5 and TRBJ2-6; D unresolved. The CDR3 extends over 17 amino acids. The V and J ends lost 6 bases and 9 bases respectively, with 24 bases between them. The germline gives CDR1 MNHEY, CDR2 SVGAGI. The CDR3, as DNA: TGTGCCAGCAGCCTCCGACCGTATGCGTATGATGGCAACGTCCTGACTTTC. This sequence encodes CASSLRPYAYDGNVLTF.

In this sample, this clonotype turned up once. V usage is TRBV24-1 and J usage is TRBJ2-3; no firm D call. Germline V lookup: CDR1 KGHDR, CDR2 SFDVKD. The CDR3 is 16 amino acids. V shed 3 bases and J shed 2 bases, with 14 bases lying between them. In DNA form, the CDR3 reads TGTGCCACCAGTGATCGAGCGCAAGTATTCACAGATACGCAGTATTTT. Protein sequence: CATSDRAQVFTDTQYF.

This clonotype was picked up a small number of times. The chain couples TRBV6-5 to TRBJ2-2; 11 positions agree with TRBD2. Looked up from germline, CDR1 is MNHEY and CDR2 is SVGAGI. The ends lost 0 bases at V and 4 bases at J; junction bases unmatched: 7. The CDR3 is made up of 18 amino acids. The CDR3 spells CASSYSYSSGGRTGELFF. The CDR3 DNA reads TGTGCCAGCAGTTACTCCTACTCTAGCGGGGGGCGCACCGGGGAGCTGTTTTTT.

This clonotype was detected ten times or more. The gene calls are TRBV5-1 and TRBJ1-1; 10 nucleotides match TRBD1. The V and J ends lost 4 bases and 3 bases, in that order; junction bases with no gene match: 6. This CDR3 contains 15 residues. Looked up from germline, CDR1 is SGHRS and CDR2 is YFSETQ. CDR3 region: CASSQWTGGDTEAFF. In nucleotides, the CDR3 is TGCGCCAGCAGCCAGTGGACAGGGGGGGACACTGAAGCTTTCTTT.

The chain carries TRBV20-1 and TRBJ2-7, with D perhaps being TRBD1 or TRBD2 (5 bases each). This CDR3 comprises 13 residues. The V and J ends lost 7 bases and 4 bases respectively, with 17 bases between them. The germline V gene has CDR1 DFQATT and CDR2 SNEGSKA (reference sequence). The CDR3 sequence: CSVYRDPSYEQYF. The CDR3 nucleotides read TGCAGTGTTTACCGGGACCCAAGTTACGAGCAGTACTTC.

The chain uses TRBV18 and TRBJ2-5; D may correspond to TRBD1 or TRBD2 (5 bases each). Germline loops: CDR1 KGHSH, CDR2 LQKENI. V dropped 3 bases and J dropped 4 bases, with 18 bases sitting between them. This CDR3 is built from 16 residues. CDR3 in DNA: TGTGCCAGCTCACCCTCGGGGCAGGCGTTAGGAGAGACCCAGTACTTC. Translated: CASSPSGQALGETQYF.

The chain links TRBV11-2 to TRBJ2-1, with D maybe TRBD1 (5 bases). This CDR3 is 14 amino acids long. Germline V gene lookup returns CDR1 SGHAT and CDR2 FQNNGV. Trimming removed 3 bases from V and 3 bases from J, with 9 bases in between. The CDR3 region has the DNA TGTGCCAGCAGCTTGGCAGGGAACTACAATGAGCAGTTCTTC. As protein: CASSLAGNYNEQFF.

About this clonotype: A much larger clonotype is one base distant, so this may be a read error. The chain employs TRBV7-9 and TRBJ1-5; D is uncertain. The CDR3 is made up of 15 amino acids. The V end was cut by 1 base, the J end by 0 bases, with 7 bases between. Germline V gene sequence: CDR1 SEHNR, CDR2 FQNEAQ (reference sequence). CDR3 sequence (DNA): TGTGCCAGCAGCTTAGATGACACTAGCAATCAGCCCCAGCATTTT. Its translation is CASSLDDTSNQPQHF.

The genes are TRBV11-2 and TRBJ2-3; perhaps TRBD2 as D (5 bases). Germline V gene data show CDR1 as SGHAT and CDR2 as FQNNGV. V dropped 5 bases and J dropped 2 bases, with 14 bases sitting between them. This CDR3 region has 15 residues. The CDR3 is CASSHLGGLTDTQYF. The CDR3, as DNA: TGTGCCAGCAGCCACCTAGGAGGCCTCACAGATACGCAGTATTTT.

The V and J genes are TRBV6-1 and TRBJ1-5; D gene unclear. Trimming removed 0 bases at V and 4 bases at J, with 7 bases between. CDR3 length: 14 residues. Germline loops: CDR1 MNHNS, CDR2 SASEGT. The CDR3 loop reads CASSEARKNQPQHF. DNA for the CDR3: TGTGCCAGCAGTGAAGCAAGGAAGAATCAGCCCCAGCATTTT.

This clonotype was counted a few times. This chain connects TRBV5-1 to TRBJ1-2, with no clear D. Germline CDR1 and CDR2: SGHRS and YFSETQ. V lost 4 bases to trimming and J lost 7 bases, with 20 bases between them. There are 15 residues in the CDR3. The CDR3 DNA reads as TGCGCCAGCAGCGCGGATTTTTCCCAGAGGGCTGGCTACACCTTC. Translating gives CASSADFSQRAGYTF.

The rearrangement joins TRBV2 to TRBJ2-3; D possibly corresponds to TRBD2 (6 bases). Germline values: CDR1 SNHLY, CDR2 FYNNEI. Trimming cost V 6 bases and J 5 bases, with 18 bases left between them. The CDR3 sequence is 15 residues long. In nucleotides, the CDR3 is TGTGCCAGCAGCTTGATGGCGGGAATCATAGATACGCAGTATTTT. Its protein product is CASSLMAGIIDTQYF.

This clonotype came up a few times. V usage is TRBV29-1 and J usage is TRBJ1-1; no clear D. In germline, CDR1 is SQVTM, CDR2 ANQGSEA. CDR3 size: 11 residues. The CDR3 reads CTCQRNTEAFF. The CDR3 nucleotides are TGCACCTGCCAAAGGAACACTGAAGCTTTCTTT.

This clonotype showed up many times. The rearrangement links TRBV7-8 to TRBJ2-1, with D uncertain. This CDR3 is built from 15 residues. The V gene's germline CDR1 is SGHVS and CDR2 FQNEAQ. The V and J ends lost 1 base and 3 bases respectively, with 10 bases between them. This CDR3 reads CASSLVGSRYNEQFF. The CDR3 DNA reads as TGTGCCAGCAGCTTAGTCGGCTCCCGCTACAATGAGCAGTTCTTC.

Only a few counts were recorded for this clonotype. The V and J genes are TRBV5-4 and TRBJ2-3, with TRBD2 identical over 9 bases. Germline CDR1 reads SGHNT; CDR2 reads YYREEE (reference sequence). The CDR3 length is 16 residues. V lost 0 bases, J lost 2 bases, and 4 bases stayed unmatched. The CDR3 sequence: CASSLVLAGNTDTQYF. As DNA, the CDR3 is TGTGCCAGCAGCTTGGTTCTAGCGGGGAACACAGATACGCAGTATTTT. Full variable domain (missing parts from reference TRBV5-4 and TRBJ2-3): ETGVTQSPTHLIKTRGQQVTLRCSSQSGHNTVSWYQQALGQGPQFIFQYYREEENGRGNFPPRFSGLQFPNYSSELNVNALELDDSALYLCASSLVLAGNTDTQYFGPGTRLTVL.

A word on this clonotype: A single base separates this from a much larger clone, so it may be a read error. The chain combines TRBV28 with TRBJ2-6, with TRBD1 matching 8 bases. Trimming removed 6 bases from V and 2 bases from J; junction bases left unmatched: 3. The CDR3 sequence is 15 residues long. Per the germline V gene, CDR1 is MDHEN and CDR2 is SYDVKM. Written as DNA, the CDR3 is TGTGCCAGCAGAGTACAGGGGGCTGGGGCCAACGTCCTGACTTTC. The encoded protein is CASRVQGAGANVLTF.

This clonotype was recorded at least ten times. V gene TRBV7-2 combines with J gene TRBJ2-2, with D possibly matching TRBD2 (5 bases). CDR3 length: 17 amino acids. Germline-derived CDR1 and CDR2 are SGHTA and FQGNSA. Between the trimmed V and J ends, which lost 1 base and 7 bases, there was a span of 19 bases. DNA of the CDR3: TGTGCCAGCAGCTTAGGGTGGGGAGAGGCTCGAGGCGGGGAGCTGTTTTTT. Translating it yields CASSLGWGEARGGELFF.

The rearrangement joins TRBV15 to TRBJ1-1, with D possibly being TRBD1 (6 bases). CDR3 length: 15 amino acids. V lost 1 base, J lost 5 bases, and 14 bases lay in between. Germline V gene sequence: CDR1 LNHNV, CDR2 YYDKDF (reference sequence). The DNA for the CDR3 is TGTGCCACCAGCAGAGGGGGGCAGGGGAGAACTGAAGCTTTCTTT. This translates into CATSRGGQGRTEAFF.